A selection of T cell receptor beta chains follows, all from one sample in a study of shared clonotypes between healthy human individuals. Data came from immunoSEQ multiplex PCR; TCRdb stores just in-frame clones and leaves some out. The sample carries about 2.4 million clones, around 90% recorded once. Sequences were obtained from naive CD4+ T cells sorted from blood. These receptors came from a man aged 18 to 29 in good health. The CDR3 runs from the conserved cysteine through the conserved F or W. Fields, in order: V gene, D gene, J gene, clone size, CDR3 DNA, CDR3 protein. A D gene is named only where the DNA matches it firmly. Not every row has a clone size; where given, it reads once, few, many or a size class.

V: TRBV6-5
D: TRBD2
J: TRBJ2-1
size: -
DNA: TGTGCCAGCAGTACCGGACTAGCGGGAGTATTGGAGTTCTTC
CDR3: CASSTGLAGVLEFF

V: TRBV9
D: TRBD1
J: TRBJ2-7
size: -
DNA: TGTGCCAGCAGCGTAGGCGCAGGGGGCCGGGACGAGCAGTACTTC
CDR3: CASSVGAGGRDEQYF

V: TRBV18
D: -
J: TRBJ2-7
size: once
DNA: TGTGCCAGCTCGACGAGGGACTCCGAGCAGTACTTC
CDR3: CASSTRDSEQYF

V: TRBV10-2
D: -
J: TRBJ2-5
size: -
DNA: TGCGCCAGCAGTCGGGAGACAGTCCGAGTACAACAAGAGACCCAGTACTTC
CDR3: CASSRETVRVQQETQYF

V: TRBV5-4
D: -
J: TRBJ2-7
size: -
DNA: TGTGCCAGCAGCTTGGCCGGTGGCACCCACTACGAGCAGTACTTC
CDR3: CASSLAGGTHYEQYF

V: TRBV19
D: -
J: TRBJ2-3
size: -
DNA: TGTGCCAGTAGTATTCAGGCTTTTGGAGCAGATACGCAGTATTTT
CDR3: CASSIQAFGADTQYF

V: TRBV30
D: TRBD1
J: TRBJ1-5
size: few
DNA: TGTGCCTCACGGACAGGGATTAATCAGCCCCAGCATTTT
CDR3: CASRTGINQPQHF

V: TRBV7-9
D: -
J: TRBJ2-7
size: -
DNA: TGTGCCAGCAGCTTCGGAGGACGAAGCCACGAGCAGTACTTC
CDR3: CASSFGGRSHEQYF

V: TRBV19
D: -
J: TRBJ1-3
size: -
DNA: TGTGCCAGTAGTTCCGCAGGTCTGGGAAACACCATATATTTT
CDR3: CASSSAGLGNTIYF

V: TRBV5-1
D: -
J: TRBJ2-3
size: -
DNA: TGCGCCAGCAGCTCGGTAGCGCGCCCAGGGGATACGCAGTATTTT
CDR3: CASSSVARPGDTQYF

V: TRBV10-3
D: -
J: TRBJ2-2
size: once
DNA: TGTGCCACCACCCCCAGGGGCGGGGAGCTGTTTTTT
CDR3: CATTPRGGELFF

V: TRBV9
D: TRBD2
J: TRBJ2-2
size: -
DNA: TGTGCCAGCAGCCCAGCTAGCGGGAGGCCCGTGGGCACCGGGGAGCTGTTTTTT
CDR3: CASSPASGRPVGTGELFF

V: TRBV6-1
D: -
J: TRBJ2-1
size: -
DNA: TGTGCCAGCAGTGGGGGGGTTCAGGGTTACCGCAATGAGCAGTTCTTC
CDR3: CASSGGVQGYRNEQFF

V: TRBV18
D: -
J: TRBJ2-4
size: -
DNA: TGTGCCAGCTCGCCGACAGGCCTAGCCGGTTATCTAGCCAAAAACATTCAGTACTTC
CDR3: CASSPTGLAGYLAKNIQYF

V: TRBV2
D: -
J: TRBJ2-3
size: -
DNA: TGTGCCAGCAGTGTGGAGAGGGGGGCAGATACGCAGTATTTT
CDR3: CASSVERGADTQYF

V: TRBV9
D: -
J: TRBJ2-1
size: -
DNA: TGTGCCAGCAGCACACTAGGGGGCTCCTACAATGAGCAGTTCTTC
CDR3: CASSTLGGSYNEQFF

V: TRBV25-1
D: -
J: TRBJ1-6
size: -
DNA: TGTGCCAGCAGTGAGACCGGCTCCTATAATTCACCCCTCCACTTT
CDR3: CASSETGSYNSPLHF

V: TRBV7-9
D: TRBD1
J: TRBJ1-2
size: -
DNA: TGTGCCAGCAGCCGCTTACCCCCGGGACAGGGCCTCTATGGCTACACCTTC
CDR3: CASSRLPPGQGLYGYTF

V: TRBV19
D: -
J: TRBJ2-2
size: -
DNA: TGTGCCAGTAGTATAGGACAGGCGAACACCGGGGAGCTGTTTTTT
CDR3: CASSIGQANTGELFF

V: TRBV4-1
D: -
J: TRBJ2-1
size: -
DNA: TGCGCCAGCAGCCAACAGGGGTCGAGCTCCTACAATGAGCAGTTCTTC
CDR3: CASSQQGSSSYNEQFF

V: TRBV2
D: -
J: TRBJ2-7
size: -
DNA: TGTGCCAGCTCCCTACGCACCAGGCCGGGCGAGCAGTACTTC
CDR3: CASSLRTRPGEQYF

V: TRBV10-1
D: -
J: TRBJ2-7
size: -
DNA: TGCGCCAGCAGCTCACCCGACAGGAGCTCCTACGAGCAGTACTTC
CDR3: CASSSPDRSSYEQYF

V: TRBV12-5
D: TRBD1
J: TRBJ2-7
size: -
DNA: TGTGCTAGTGGGCGGACAGGACCTTACGAGCAGTACTTC
CDR3: CASGRTGPYEQYF

V: TRBV6-5
D: -
J: TRBJ2-7
size: -
DNA: TGTGCCAGCAGCGCGGGGCCCGCCCGGTCCTACGAGCAGTACTTC
CDR3: CASSAGPARSYEQYF

V: TRBV14
D: -
J: TRBJ1-6
size: -
DNA: TGTGCCAGCAGCCAAGCGACAGTACCTAATTCACCCCTCCACTTT
CDR3: CASSQATVPNSPLHF

V: TRBV19
D: TRBD1
J: TRBJ1-5
size: -
DNA: TGTGCCAGTAGTCCACAGGGGCGGCAGCCCCAGCATTTT
CDR3: CASSPQGRQPQHF